The clone carrying this TCR beta chain was recorded many times. As yet, its antigen is unknown. Per the germline V gene, CDR1 is SGHTA and CDR2 is FQGNSA. The V gene lost 5 bases and the J gene lost 0 bases, with 15 bases spanning the gap. This CDR3 is 16 amino acids long. Each CDR3 protein gets one entry after TCRdb re-called the PCR reads with MiXCR. The sample yields more than 250,000 distinct CDR3 sequences, roughly 23% seen once. This sample was taken from a study of molecular identifiers for immune sequencing clone quantification. Study-wide findings and caveats: Identical TCR molecules sharing a barcode could underestimate highly expanded clone sizes. Spike-in Jurkat TCR RNA from a single cell reportedly registered among approximately 900,000 naive cells. Clonotypes surpassing 20 RNA copies contained over 98% of effector molecules, versus under 1% in naive cells.

Sequenced input: naive CD8+ T cells from blood, with Jurkat cell RNA spiked in. The subset denotes: FACS-sorted CD8+CD4-CCR7+CD45RA+ naive T cells. This sequence joins TRBV7-2 and TRBJ2-3; D not certain. This clonotype originated in a human donor in good health. Some libraries in this study had Jurkat cell RNA spiked in. CDR3 sequence: CASSPFEAASTDTQYF. CDR3 nucleotides: TGTGCCAGCAGCCCATTCGAGGCAGCTAGCACAGATACGCAGTATTTT.